The source of this TCR beta chain is a study of T-cell reconstitution after alpha-beta-depleted transplantation in children. V lost 6 bases and J lost 0, with 12 bases in between. Germline CDR1 MNHEY, CDR2 SVGAGI. This CDR3 spans 15 amino acids. The library targeted TCRbeta and was prepared with unique molecular identifiers. In TCRdb, the PCR reads were re-called with MiXCR into one record per CDR3 protein. The table lists 20,000 to 25,000 distinct CDR3 sequences, 11% of them singletons. Many counts were recorded for this clonotype. The receptor was isolated from a human donor who donated a stem cell graft to a child with chronic granulomatous disease. The input for sequencing was PBMCs from the stem cell graft donor, taken from the stem cell graft. The chain combines TRBV6-5 with TRBJ1-5; a weak D match, TRBD1 (5 bases). The CDR3 loop reads CASRYTGDSNQPQHF. The CDR3 nucleotides read TGTGCCAGCAGGTATACAGGAGATAGCAATCAGCCCCAGCATTTT.